These 14 T cell receptor beta chains were all obtained from the same sample, sequenced in a study of blood T cell repertoires in COVID-19. This table comes from immunoSEQ multiplex PCR, and its TCRdb copy is limited to in-frame clones, with some not included. The data show about 160,000 clones, approximately 90% seen once. The specimen sequenced was peripheral blood. The receptors stem from a man aged 18 to 35 with acute or convalescent COVID-19.

Concerning this clone itself: Its ends do not fully match the called genes, so a read error is possible. As DNA, the CDR3 is TGTGCCAGTAGCATAGTAGGGACAGGCAACTATGGCTACACCTTC. Its protein product is CASSIVGTGNYGYTF. The chain uses TRBV19 and TRBJ1-2, with 8 bases fitting TRBD1. Per the germline V gene, CDR1 is LNHDA and CDR2 is SQIVND (reference sequence). CDR3 length equals 15 residues.

The genes are TRBV6-6 and TRBJ1-5; D uncertain. This CDR3 region has 12 residues. Germline V gene lookup returns CDR1 MNHNY and CDR2 SVGAGI (reference sequence). V was trimmed by 4 bases and J by 5 bases, leaving 6 bases between them. This CDR3 reads CASSSGDQPQHF. DNA for the CDR3: TGTGCCAGCAGTTCGGGAGATCAGCCCCAGCATTTT.

This clone was recorded only once. V is TRBV20-1 and J is TRBJ1-2; 11 bases are shared with TRBD1. V was clipped by 4 bases and J by 3 bases; unmatched bases: 13. In germline, CDR1 is DFQATT, CDR2 SNEGSKA (reference sequence). The CDR3 extends over 17 amino acids. CDR3 in amino acids: CSATETFSGQGDYGYTF. In nucleotides, the CDR3 is TGCAGTGCTACTGAGACCTTTTCGGGACAGGGGGACTATGGCTACACCTTC.

The chain couples TRBV11-2 to TRBJ2-3; 7 bases match TRBD1. The J segment lost 4 bases and the V segment lost 4 bases, leaving 5 bases of the junction unmatched. The CDR3 has 14 residues. CDR1 and CDR2 from the germline V gene are SGHAT and FQNNGV. The CDR3 region is CASSSRQGPDTQYF. In DNA form, the CDR3 reads TGTGCCAGCAGCTCCAGACAGGGCCCAGATACGCAGTATTTT. Filled out from reference TRBV11-2 and TRBJ2-3, the complete variable domain reads EAGVAQSPRYKIIEKRQSVAFWCNPISGHATLYWYQQILGQGPKLLIQFQNNGVVDDSQLPKDRFSAERLKGVDSTLKIQPAKLEDSAVYLCASSSRQGPDTQYFGPGTRLTVL.

This chain links TRBV4-1 with TRBJ2-7; a possible D gene is TRBD1 (5 bases). Germline CDR1 is MGHRA and CDR2 is YSYEKL. V lost 6 bases and J 1 base, leaving 16 bases between the germline ends. This CDR3 contains 15 residues. The CDR3 DNA reads TGCGCCAGCAGGTCTACTGACAGCTCATCCTACGAGCAGTACTTC. Translation gives CASRSTDSSSYEQYF.

This clone has just one count. V and J are TRBV6-5 and TRBJ2-2, with 10 bases aligning to TRBD1. CDR1 is MNHEY, CDR2 SVGAGI, per germline. With V trimmed by 7 bases and J by 6 bases, 8 bases remained unmatched. The CDR3 covers 15 residues. CDR3 sequence (DNA): TGTGCCAGCATTTTATGGACAGGGGGGTCCGGGGAGCTGTTTTTT. Its translation is CASILWTGGSGELFF.

The chain combines TRBV2 with TRBJ2-7, with D perhaps matching TRBD1 (6 bases). Germline V gene data show CDR1 as SNHLY and CDR2 as FYNNEI. V gave up 7 bases and J gave up 0 bases, with 19 bases separating them. The CDR3 contains 16 residues. CDR3 bases: TGTGCCAGCAACCCCGAGCTCACAGGGAGCTCCTACGAGCAGTACTTC. Its translation is CASNPELTGSSYEQYF.

The V gene is TRBV3-1 (or the pseudogene TRBV3-2), the J gene TRBJ2-1; 7 nucleotides agree with TRBD2. The CDR3 length is 15 residues. The trim removed 3 bases at V and 8 bases at J, leaving 10 bases unmatched. Germline lookup yields CDR1 LGHDT and CDR2 YNNKEL (reference sequence). CDR3 protein: CASSHPGTAGDEQFF. The CDR3 nucleotides read TGTGCCAGCAGCCACCCCGGGACGGCGGGGGATGAGCAGTTCTTC.

The J gene is TRBJ2-7, the V gene TRBV5-4; tentatively, D is TRBD2 (6 bases). Germline CDR1 is SGHNT and CDR2 is YYREEE (reference sequence). V lost 3 bases and J lost 4, with 11 bases in between. This CDR3 spans 13 amino acids. CDR3 nucleotides: TGTGCCAGCAGCTCCCCAGGGACTTACGAGCAGTACTTC. It specifies CASSSPGTYEQYF. Filled out from reference TRBV5-4 and TRBJ2-7, the complete variable domain reads ETGVTQSPTHLIKTRGQQVTLRCSSQSGHNTVSWYQQALGQGPQFIFQYYREEENGRGNFPPRFSGLQFPNYSSELNVNALELDDSALYLCASSSPGTYEQYFGPGTRLTVT.

The chain joins TRBV27 to TRBJ2-4, with TRBD1 matching over 7 bases. The junction had 5 bases not matched to a gene; V was cut back by 6 bases and J by 3 bases. Germline CDR1 MNHEY, CDR2 SMNVEV (reference sequence). The CDR3 loop spans 14 amino acids. CDR3 sequence: CASRRQGGKNIQYF. In DNA, the CDR3 is TGTGCCAGCAGACGACAGGGCGGCAAAAACATTCAGTACTTC.

V and J are TRBV18 and TRBJ2-2; 8 nucleotides match TRBD1. Losses at the gene ends were 2 bases for V and 7 bases for J; bases not matched to a gene: 9. The CDR3 loop spans 16 amino acids. Per the germline V gene, CDR1 is KGHSH and CDR2 is LQKENI. CDR3 coding DNA: TGTGCCAGCTCACCAATGGCTGGACAGGGCGGCGGGGAGCTGTTTTTT. Amino acids: CASSPMAGQGGGELFF.

This chain uses TRBV6-1 with TRBJ1-5; 9 bases line up with TRBD1. The germline V gene encodes CDR1 MNHNS and CDR2 SASEGT. J gave up 3 bases and V 4 bases, and 7 bases lay outside the gene matches. This CDR3 is built from 16 residues. This chain's CDR3 is CASSVRTGVNNQPQHF. CDR3 bases: TGTGCCAGCAGTGTCCGGACAGGGGTTAACAATCAGCCCCAGCATTTT.

The chain couples TRBV7-9 to TRBJ2-3, with 12 bases lining up with TRBD2. This CDR3 is 17 amino acids long. Germline V CDR1 and CDR2: SEHNR, FQNEAQ (reference sequence). V dropped 2 bases and J dropped 1; count of bases not matched to a gene: 4. CDR3 sequence: CASSLLPSGGGTDTQYF. The CDR3 DNA is TGTGCCAGCAGCTTACTTCCTAGCGGGGGGGGCACAGATACGCAGTATTTT.

The genes are TRBV19 and TRBJ2-3, with D possibly matching TRBD2 (5 bases). Germline V lookup: CDR1 LNHDA, CDR2 SQIVND (reference sequence). The CDR3 totals 16 residues. The V and J ends lost 5 bases and 1 base respectively, with 16 bases between them. In DNA, the CDR3 is TGTGCCAGTAGTCGCCTAGCACTTAAAGGCACAGATACGCAGTATTTT. Translating gives CASSRLALKGTDTQYF.